Listed below are T cell receptor beta chains from one sample, sequenced in a study of shared clonotypes between healthy human individuals. Only in-frame clones appear in the TCRdb table, and some are missing; sequencing was by immunoSEQ multiplex PCR. The table lists hundreds of thousands of clones, around 93% of them singletons, with less than 25% in the top ten. The sequencing input was naive CD8+ T cells sorted from blood. The receptors come from a man between 25 and 39 years old in good health. Each CDR3 is given with its conserved first and last residue. Each record gives: CDR3 DNA, CDR3 protein, D gene, V gene, J gene, clone size. D genes are given only for firm matches. Only some rows state a clone size, as once, few, many or a class for expanded clones.

cdr3_nt: TGTGCCAGCAGTTCTGAGAACACTGAAGCTTTCTTT; cdr3_aa: CASSSENTEAFF; d_call: -; v_call: TRBV28; j_call: TRBJ1-1; clone_size: once
cdr3_nt: TGTGCCAGCAGCAGCCTACTAGCGGAAGGAGAGCAGTACTTC; cdr3_aa: CASSSLLAEGEQYF; d_call: TRBD2; v_call: TRBV11-2; j_call: TRBJ2-7; clone_size: -
cdr3_nt: TGTGCCAGCAGCGCGACAGGCGGGTGGGGACAAGACGCTTACGAGCAGTACTTC; cdr3_aa: CASSATGGWGQDAYEQYF; d_call: -; v_call: TRBV6-4; j_call: TRBJ2-7; clone_size: once
cdr3_nt: TGTGCCAGCAGCTTAGACATACTAGTGGAGCAGTACTTC; cdr3_aa: CASSLDILVEQYF; d_call: -; v_call: TRBV7-2; j_call: TRBJ2-7; clone_size: -
cdr3_nt: TGTGCCAGCAGCTCGAGTATCACTGAAGCTTTCTTT; cdr3_aa: CASSSSITEAFF; d_call: -; v_call: TRBV7-9; j_call: TRBJ1-1; clone_size: -
cdr3_nt: TGTGCCAGCAGCCTGACCCCCAGGCACCACAATTGGGACCCAAACTACGAGCAGTACTTC; cdr3_aa: CASSLTPRHHNWDPNYEQYF; d_call: -; v_call: TRBV28; j_call: TRBJ2-7; clone_size: -
cdr3_nt: TGTGCCAGCAGCCCCCGGGACTGGTCCTACAATGAGCAGTTCTTC; cdr3_aa: CASSPRDWSYNEQFF; d_call: -; v_call: TRBV7-6; j_call: TRBJ2-1; clone_size: once
cdr3_nt: TGTGCCAGTAGTATCGGGACTAGCGGGACCTCCTACGAGCAGTACTTC; cdr3_aa: CASSIGTSGTSYEQYF; d_call: TRBD2; v_call: TRBV19; j_call: TRBJ2-7; clone_size: -
cdr3_nt: TGTGCCAGTAGTATAGATCTAAGAGCGGACACAACCTACAATGAGCAGTTCTTC; cdr3_aa: CASSIDLRADTTYNEQFF; d_call: -; v_call: TRBV19; j_call: TRBJ2-1; clone_size: -
cdr3_nt: TGTGCCAGCAGTCATTCCGGGACTGTAGACTATGGCTACACCTTC; cdr3_aa: CASSHSGTVDYGYTF; d_call: -; v_call: TRBV27; j_call: TRBJ1-2; clone_size: -
cdr3_nt: TGTGCCAGCAGCGTAGTCCCCGCTAGCACAGATACGCAGTATTTT; cdr3_aa: CASSVVPASTDTQYF; d_call: -; v_call: TRBV9; j_call: TRBJ2-3; clone_size: -
cdr3_nt: TGCGCCAGCAGCTTGTATAGCGATGCGAACACCGGGGAGCTGTTTTTT; cdr3_aa: CASSLYSDANTGELFF; d_call: -; v_call: TRBV5-1; j_call: TRBJ2-2; clone_size: -
cdr3_nt: TGCGCCAGCAGCTTGGGTTCCGCGGCCTACAATGAGCAGTTCTTC; cdr3_aa: CASSLGSAAYNEQFF; d_call: -; v_call: TRBV5-1; j_call: TRBJ2-1; clone_size: -
cdr3_nt: TGTGCCAGCAGCCAGACTTTATCTGGAAACACCATATATTTT; cdr3_aa: CASSQTLSGNTIYF; d_call: -; v_call: TRBV7-9; j_call: TRBJ1-3; clone_size: few
cdr3_nt: TGTGCCAGCAGTGACTCTCGGGGAAGAAACGACAACACTGAAGCTTTCTTT; cdr3_aa: CASSDSRGRNDNTEAFF; d_call: -; v_call: TRBV6-4; j_call: TRBJ1-1; clone_size: -
cdr3_nt: TGCGCCAGCAGACAAGAGGTCTCCGGGGGCTATGAGCAGTTCTTC; cdr3_aa: CASRQEVSGGYEQFF; d_call: -; v_call: TRBV4-3; j_call: TRBJ2-1; clone_size: -
cdr3_nt: TGTGCCAGCAGTTTAACTTCGCCTAGCGGCACAGATACGCAGTATTTT; cdr3_aa: CASSLTSPSGTDTQYF; d_call: -; v_call: TRBV27; j_call: TRBJ2-3; clone_size: -
cdr3_nt: TGCGCCAGCAGCCAAGATGAAGCGGGAGGCTACGAGCAGTACTTC; cdr3_aa: CASSQDEAGGYEQYF; d_call: TRBD2; v_call: TRBV4-1; j_call: TRBJ2-7; clone_size: -
cdr3_nt: TGTGCCAGCAGCCCGGACTACTCCTACGAGCAGTACTTC; cdr3_aa: CASSPDYSYEQYF; d_call: -; v_call: TRBV27; j_call: TRBJ2-7; clone_size: -
cdr3_nt: TGTGCCAGCGGTTTGGGGGGCGGCAGCAATCAGCCCCAGCATTTT; cdr3_aa: CASGLGGGSNQPQHF; d_call: -; v_call: TRBV7-9; j_call: TRBJ1-5; clone_size: -
cdr3_nt: TGTGCCAGAAGCTTGGGTCGGGACACTCGACAATACGAGCAGTACTTC; cdr3_aa: CARSLGRDTRQYEQYF; d_call: -; v_call: TRBV5-3; j_call: TRBJ2-7; clone_size: -
cdr3_nt: TGCAGTGCTAGCCCCGGAAACACCATATATTTT; cdr3_aa: CSASPGNTIYF; d_call: -; v_call: TRBV20-1; j_call: TRBJ1-3; clone_size: once
cdr3_nt: TGTGCCAGCAGTTCCTCTCGGGGCACGACAATCGATACGCAGTATTTT; cdr3_aa: CASSSSRGTTIDTQYF; d_call: -; v_call: TRBV28; j_call: TRBJ2-3; clone_size: -
cdr3_nt: TGTGCCAGCAGCGCCGGGGACAGTTACTTAGAGGAGCAGTACTTC; cdr3_aa: CASSAGDSYLEEQYF; d_call: TRBD1; v_call: TRBV9; j_call: TRBJ2-7; clone_size: -
cdr3_nt: TGCGCCAGCAGAAGGGGCAACGAGCAGTACTTC; cdr3_aa: CASRRGNEQYF; d_call: -; v_call: TRBV10-2; j_call: TRBJ2-7; clone_size: once
cdr3_nt: TGTGCCAGCAGCCCAAGTCCGGGACTTTTGCACACAGATACGCAGTATTTT; cdr3_aa: CASSPSPGLLHTDTQYF; d_call: -; v_call: TRBV5-4; j_call: TRBJ2-3; clone_size: -
cdr3_nt: TGTGCCAGTCAAGTCGGACTAGCGGACAATGAGCAGTTCTTC; cdr3_aa: CASQVGLADNEQFF; d_call: TRBD2; v_call: TRBV2; j_call: TRBJ2-1; clone_size: -
cdr3_nt: TGTGCCAGCAGCCCGACGACTAGCGGGAGGGCATCCAATGAGCAGTTCTTC; cdr3_aa: CASSPTTSGRASNEQFF; d_call: TRBD2; v_call: TRBV7-9; j_call: TRBJ2-1; clone_size: -
cdr3_nt: TGTGCCAGTAGTACCGGGACTAGCTGGGTCACAGATACGCAGTATTTT; cdr3_aa: CASSTGTSWVTDTQYF; d_call: TRBD2; v_call: TRBV19; j_call: TRBJ2-3; clone_size: -
cdr3_nt: TGTGCCAGCAGCCTCCCTGGGTGGTCCTCCCCCTCGGACTTC; cdr3_aa: CASSLPGWSSPSDF; d_call: -; v_call: TRBV13; j_call: TRBJ2-7; clone_size: -
cdr3_nt: TGTGCCAGCAGCCCCGGGACAGGAACTTCCTACGAGCAGTACTTC; cdr3_aa: CASSPGTGTSYEQYF; d_call: TRBD1; v_call: TRBV27; j_call: TRBJ2-7; clone_size: -
cdr3_nt: TGTGCCATCAGTGACAAATCCCCTCTTGGTAGCGGCGGAGCAGTGGGGGAGCAGTACTTC; cdr3_aa: CAISDKSPLGSGGAVGEQYF; d_call: -; v_call: TRBV10-3; j_call: TRBJ2-7; clone_size: -
cdr3_nt: TGTGCCAGTAGTCCCCACCGGGACAGTATTTCCGGGGAGCTGTTTTTT; cdr3_aa: CASSPHRDSISGELFF; d_call: TRBD1; v_call: TRBV19; j_call: TRBJ2-2; clone_size: once
cdr3_nt: TGTGCCTCATCGGAGGGGGGTAATCAGCCCCAGCATTTT; cdr3_aa: CASSEGGNQPQHF; d_call: -; v_call: TRBV7-9; j_call: TRBJ1-5; clone_size: few
cdr3_nt: TGCAGCGTTGAAGAAGGGCCTGGGGCCAACGTCCTGACTTTC; cdr3_aa: CSVEEGPGANVLTF; d_call: -; v_call: TRBV29-1; j_call: TRBJ2-6; clone_size: -
cdr3_nt: TGTGCCAGCAGCTTGAATTCACTAGCGGGAATCTACGAGCAGTACTTC; cdr3_aa: CASSLNSLAGIYEQYF; d_call: TRBD2; v_call: TRBV5-5; j_call: TRBJ2-7; clone_size: -
cdr3_nt: TGTGCCAGCAGCTTTGGGGGCCTAGGAGGGACTGAAGCTTTCTTT; cdr3_aa: CASSFGGLGGTEAFF; d_call: -; v_call: TRBV7-9; j_call: TRBJ1-1; clone_size: -
cdr3_nt: TGTGCCAGCAGTTTAGGGGGAGAAGGCGGCTACACCTTC; cdr3_aa: CASSLGGEGGYTF; d_call: -; v_call: TRBV27; j_call: TRBJ1-2; clone_size: -
cdr3_nt: TGTGCCAGCTCACCGGGACTAGCGGGAGAAATTTGGATAGATACGCAGTATTTT; cdr3_aa: CASSPGLAGEIWIDTQYF; d_call: TRBD2; v_call: TRBV18; j_call: TRBJ2-3; clone_size: -
cdr3_nt: TGTGCCAGCAGGCTAGGGGGCGCGTGGACTGAAGCTTTCTTT; cdr3_aa: CASRLGGAWTEAFF; d_call: TRBD1; v_call: TRBV13; j_call: TRBJ1-1; clone_size: -
cdr3_nt: TGTGCCAGTAGTATGGGACTAGCGGACACCTACGAGCAGTACTTC; cdr3_aa: CASSMGLADTYEQYF; d_call: TRBD2; v_call: TRBV19; j_call: TRBJ2-7; clone_size: -
cdr3_nt: TGTGCCAGCAGCGTAGGAGGGACAGACTCCTACGAGCAGTACTTC; cdr3_aa: CASSVGGTDSYEQYF; d_call: TRBD1; v_call: TRBV9; j_call: TRBJ2-7; clone_size: -
cdr3_nt: TGTGCCAGCAGCTTATGGGGCGGCAATGAGCAGTTCTTC; cdr3_aa: CASSLWGGNEQFF; d_call: -; v_call: TRBV13; j_call: TRBJ2-1; clone_size: -
cdr3_nt: TGTGCCAGCAGCCTGGGAGGGTGGAAGCAGTTCTTC; cdr3_aa: CASSLGGWKQFF; d_call: TRBD2; v_call: TRBV27; j_call: TRBJ2-1; clone_size: -
cdr3_nt: TGCGCCAGCAGCCAAGACCTAGGGGGTGTCTACGAGCAGTACTTC; cdr3_aa: CASSQDLGGVYEQYF; d_call: -; v_call: TRBV4-1; j_call: TRBJ2-7; clone_size: -
cdr3_nt: TGTGCCAGCAGTACTCGACAGGGGGCGACGGAGACCCAGTACTTC; cdr3_aa: CASSTRQGATETQYF; d_call: TRBD1; v_call: TRBV27; j_call: TRBJ2-5; clone_size: -
cdr3_nt: TGTGCCAGCAGTTTGGTACAGGGAGACTACGAGCAGTACTTC; cdr3_aa: CASSLVQGDYEQYF; d_call: -; v_call: TRBV27; j_call: TRBJ2-7; clone_size: few
cdr3_nt: TGTGCCAGCAGCAAAAGCACAGATACGCAGTATTTT; cdr3_aa: CASSKSTDTQYF; d_call: -; v_call: TRBV13; j_call: TRBJ2-3; clone_size: -
cdr3_nt: TGCAGCGTTGGGTGGACAGGGGGCGATTCTGAAAAACTGTTTTTT; cdr3_aa: CSVGWTGGDSEKLFF; d_call: TRBD1; v_call: TRBV29-1; j_call: TRBJ1-4; clone_size: once
cdr3_nt: TGTGCCACCAGCAGAGGGACTAGCGGGAGGCTTGAGCAGTTCTTC; cdr3_aa: CATSRGTSGRLEQFF; d_call: TRBD2; v_call: TRBV15; j_call: TRBJ2-1; clone_size: -
cdr3_nt: TGTGCCAGCAGCTTATCCCTAGCGGGCTACAATGAGCAGTTCTTC; cdr3_aa: CASSLSLAGYNEQFF; d_call: TRBD2; v_call: TRBV11-3; j_call: TRBJ2-1; clone_size: -
cdr3_nt: TGTGCCAGCACCCCGACTAGGGTGGGTTTAGATACGCAGTATTTT; cdr3_aa: CASTPTRVGLDTQYF; d_call: -; v_call: TRBV2; j_call: TRBJ2-3; clone_size: -
cdr3_nt: TGTGCCAGCAGTTCCTCGCGAGGAGCCAGAAGCGGCTACACCTTC; cdr3_aa: CASSSSRGARSGYTF; d_call: -; v_call: TRBV27; j_call: TRBJ1-2; clone_size: -
cdr3_nt: TGTGCCAGCTCACCAGGGGGACATCCGAACACCGGGGAGCTGTTTTTT; cdr3_aa: CASSPGGHPNTGELFF; d_call: -; v_call: TRBV18; j_call: TRBJ2-2; clone_size: -
cdr3_nt: TGTGCCAGCAGCGGCCCGGGACAGGTCACCACCTACGAGCAGTACTTC; cdr3_aa: CASSGPGQVTTYEQYF; d_call: TRBD1; v_call: TRBV7-9; j_call: TRBJ2-7; clone_size: -
cdr3_nt: TGCGCCAGCAGTCAGGAGGTCTCACAAGAGACCCAGTACTTC; cdr3_aa: CASSQEVSQETQYF; d_call: -; v_call: TRBV5-1; j_call: TRBJ2-5; clone_size: -
cdr3_nt: TGTGCCAGCAGCCAATTCCGGGACAGTTTTACTGAAGCTTTCTTT; cdr3_aa: CASSQFRDSFTEAFF; d_call: TRBD1; v_call: TRBV4-2; j_call: TRBJ1-1; clone_size: -
cdr3_nt: TGTGCCAGCAGTTCCGTCTACAATGAGCAGTTCTTC; cdr3_aa: CASSSVYNEQFF; d_call: -; v_call: TRBV25-1; j_call: TRBJ2-1; clone_size: -
cdr3_nt: TGCGCCAGCAGTACGCAGATGGGACTAGCGGGAGGTGTAGATACGCAGTATTTT; cdr3_aa: CASSTQMGLAGGVDTQYF; d_call: TRBD2; v_call: TRBV23-1; j_call: TRBJ2-3; clone_size: -
cdr3_nt: TGTGCCAGTAGTTTTAGTAGAACCGGGGAGCTGTTTTTT; cdr3_aa: CASSFSRTGELFF; d_call: -; v_call: TRBV19; j_call: TRBJ2-2; clone_size: -